This T cell receptor (beta chain) was identified in a study of T cell changes during pregnancy in multiple sclerosis. The CDR3 has 14 amino acids. Germline CDR1 and CDR2: KGHSH and LQKENI. Trimming removed 1 base at V and 2 bases at J, with 9 bases between. The repertoire was sequenced with immunoSEQ multiplex PCR; TCRdb's copy has only in-frame clones and lacks some. Here the sample spans approximately 85,000 clones, approximately 91% being singletons. V is TRBV18 and J is TRBJ2-7; possible D gene TRBD2, 5 bases. This receptor was taken from a female donor with multiple sclerosis, enrolled in a pregnancy study. Sequenced material: peripheral blood, taken in the first trimester of pregnancy. The CDR3 reads CASSPQLDAYEQYF. In DNA form, the CDR3 reads TGTGCCAGCTCACCACAACTAGATGCCTACGAGCAGTACTTC. Looking up the rest from reference TRBV18 and TRBJ2-7 gives the full variable domain: NAGVMQNPRHLVRRRGQEARLRCSPMKGHSHVYWYRQLPEEGLKFMVYLQKENIIDESGMPKERFSAEFPKEGPSILRIQQVVRGDSAAYFCASSPQLDAYEQYFGPGTRLTVT.